These 20 T cell receptor beta chains came from one sample sequenced in a study of OX40 agonist ivuxolimab in advanced cancers. Measured with immunoSEQ multiplex PCR; TCRdb has only the in-frame clones, and not every one. The data show more than 70,000 clones, about 92% seen once. Sequencing used CD4+ or CD8+ T cells sorted from blood, obtained in a trial of the OX40 agonist ivuxolimab. The receptor set was obtained from an adult with an advanced solid tumor such as melanoma, head and neck, liver or kidney cancer.

The chain has TRBV4-1 and TRBJ1-2; D not certain. Trimming pared 1 base from V and 4 bases from J, leaving 10 bases between. CDR3 length: 14 residues. Germline V CDR1 and CDR2: MGHRA, YSYEKL. The CDR3 sequence: CASSQVLQVYGYTF. In DNA form, the CDR3 reads TGCGCCAGCAGCCAAGTTTTGCAGGTCTATGGCTACACCTTC.

The chain recombines TRBV4-1 with TRBJ2-7; tentative D call: TRBD1 (5 bases). The CDR3 runs 15 residues. Germline CDR1 and CDR2: MGHRA and YSYEKL. The V gene lost 1 base and the J gene lost 2 bases, with 12 bases spanning the gap. CDR3 protein: CASSQVGQGPYEQYF. CDR3 DNA: TGCGCCAGCAGCCAAGTGGGCCAGGGCCCCTACGAGCAGTACTTC.

This chain links TRBV4-3 with TRBJ1-5; D is unclear. With 6 bases removed from V and 2 bases from J, the gap between germline ends came to 11 bases. The CDR3 loop spans 14 amino acids. Germline values: CDR1 LGHNA, CDR2 YSLEER. The CDR3 DNA is TGCGCCAGCAGGGGGAAGGGCGGCAATCAGCCCCAGCATTTT. Translating gives CASRGKGGNQPQHF.

In its sample, this clone was seen a few times. The rearrangement links TRBV7-9 to TRBJ2-6; possibly TRBD1 for D (6 bases). CDR1 SEHNR and CDR2 FQNEAQ come from the germline V gene (reference sequence). The V end lost 6 bases, the J end lost 4 bases, and 13 bases lay between the germline ends. CDR3 length equals 15 residues. The CDR3 nucleotides read TGTGCCAGCAGAAATACAGGGTCCGGGGCCAACGTCCTGACTTTC. It yields the protein CASRNTGSGANVLTF.

V and J are TRBV9 and TRBJ1-1; D not resolved. Germline V gene sequence: CDR1 SGDLS, CDR2 YYNGEE. The V end was cut by 4 bases, the J end by 0 bases, with 10 bases between. The CDR3 extends over 14 amino acids. The CDR3 DNA sequence: TGTGCCAGCAGCCACCCGGGGTTGAACACTGAAGCTTTCTTT. It specifies CASSHPGLNTEAFF.

The J gene is TRBJ2-3, the V gene TRBV5-4; a weak D match, TRBD1 (8 bases). The CDR3 spans 15 residues. V was trimmed by 4 bases and J by 3 bases, leaving 15 bases between them. CDR1 is SGHNT and CDR2 is YYREEE in the germline V gene (reference sequence). CDR3 residues: CASSLQGEGTDTQYF. The CDR3 region has the DNA TGTGCCAGCAGCCTACAGGGGGAGGGGACAGATACGCAGTATTTT.

V and J are TRBV9 and TRBJ2-5; perhaps TRBD1 as D (7 bases). Germline CDR1 SGDLS, CDR2 YYNGEE. Trimming pared 3 bases from V and 1 base from J, leaving 19 bases between. This CDR3 has 17 amino acids. The CDR3: CASSGDLFRGVQETQYF. CDR3 nucleotides: TGTGCCAGCAGCGGAGACCTCTTCAGGGGGGTCCAAGAGACCCAGTACTTC.

The rearrangement uses TRBV4-1 and TRBJ2-7; 10 nucleotides agree with TRBD1. The J segment lost 4 bases and the V segment lost 2 bases, leaving 5 bases of the junction unmatched. CDR3 length equals 15 residues. Germline values: CDR1 MGHRA, CDR2 YSYEKL. The CDR3 here is CASSQNRQGAYEQYF. DNA of the CDR3: TGCGCCAGCAGCCAAAACAGACAGGGGGCGTACGAGCAGTACTTC.

This sequence joins TRBV30 and TRBJ2-3; D remains ambiguous. The V end was cut by 4 bases, the J end by 6 bases, with 11 bases between. This CDR3 is 12 amino acids long. Germline V gene lookup returns CDR1 GTSNPN and CDR2 SVGIG (reference sequence). CDR3 sequence: CAWKAGADTQYF. DNA for the CDR3: TGTGCCTGGAAGGCCGGCGCGGATACGCAGTATTTT.

The chain combines TRBV14 with TRBJ1-5, with D possibly TRBD1 on 5 matching bases. Germline loops: CDR1 SGHDN, CDR2 FVKESK. The CDR3 sequence is 14 residues long. The V and J ends lost 2 bases and 7 bases respectively, with 12 bases between them. CDR3 in amino acids: CASSQRGAGQPQHF. CDR3 coding DNA: TGTGCCAGCAGCCAAAGAGGGGCAGGCCAGCCCCAGCATTTT.

The chain couples TRBV4-1 to TRBJ2-1, with no clear D. Trimming cost V 1 base and J 3 bases, with 1 base left between them. CDR3 length: 12 residues. The V gene's germline CDR1 is MGHRA and CDR2 YSYEKL. CDR3 sequence (DNA): TGCGCCAGCAGCCAAGTCTACAATGAGCAGTTCTTC. It yields the protein CASSQVYNEQFF.

The chain uses TRBV7-9 and TRBJ2-7; perhaps TRBD1 as D (5 bases). The germline V gene encodes CDR1 SEHNR and CDR2 FQNEAQ (reference sequence). This CDR3 has 12 amino acids. The ends were cut back, 5 bases at V and 6 bases at J, with 11 bases in the middle. CDR3 protein: CASSMQGGEQYF. In nucleotides, the CDR3 is TGTGCCAGCAGCATGCAGGGCGGCGAGCAGTACTTC.

The chain has TRBV7-2 and TRBJ2-7, with 12 nucleotides matching TRBD2. This CDR3 contains 18 residues. Germline V gene lookup returns CDR1 SGHTA and CDR2 FQGNSA. The trim removed 6 bases at V and 2 bases at J, leaving 14 bases unmatched. CDR3 coding DNA: TGTGCCAGCAGTCCTCATCTAGCGGGAGGGCGTTCCCCCTACGAGCAGTACTTC. It yields the protein CASSPHLAGGRSPYEQYF.

The genes are TRBV29-1 and TRBJ2-7; 10 nucleotides line up with TRBD1. The CDR3 length is 13 residues. V was clipped by 3 bases and J by 2 bases; unmatched bases: 1. Germline CDR1 and CDR2: SQVTM and ANQGSEA. The CDR3 reads CSVEGTGAYEQYF. For the CDR3, the DNA is TGCAGCGTTGAGGGGACAGGGGCCTACGAGCAGTACTTC.

The rearrangement links TRBV2 to TRBJ2-2, with a possible D match to TRBD2 (5 bases). CDR3 size: 16 residues. V was clipped by 3 bases and J by 8 bases, with 19 bases between them. Germline V gene data show CDR1 as SNHLY and CDR2 as FYNNEI. The CDR3 loop reads CASSDGWSGGGGELFF. DNA for the CDR3: TGTGCCAGCAGTGACGGCTGGAGCGGAGGCGGTGGGGAGCTGTTTTTT.

The table lists this clone with a count of one. The chain combines TRBV12-5 with TRBJ1-1; the D is unclear. In germline, CDR1 is LGHNT, CDR2 FRNRAP. The CDR3 runs 15 residues. V lost 1 base and J 0 bases, leaving 9 bases between the germline ends. CDR3 sequence (DNA): TGTGCTAGTGGTTTGGACGTGGCAATGAACACTGAAGCTTTCTTT. It specifies CASGLDVAMNTEAFF. Full variable domain (rest looked up from reference TRBV12-5 and TRBJ1-1): DARVTQTPRHKVTEMGQEVTMRCQPILGHNTVFWYRQTMMQGLELLAYFRNRAPLDDSGMPKDRFSAEMPDATLATLKIQPSEPRDSAVYFCASGLDVAMNTEAFFGQGTRLTVV.

The chain carries TRBV6-5 and TRBJ2-7, with TRBD1 matching 7 bases. The germline V gene has CDR1 MNHEY and CDR2 SVGAGI. The V gene end was trimmed by 4 bases and the J gene end by 3 bases; junction bases not matched to a gene: 3. This CDR3 comprises 13 residues. The CDR3 loop is CASSFGQDYEQYF. The CDR3 nucleotides are TGTGCCAGCAGTTTCGGACAGGACTACGAGCAGTACTTC.

V usage is TRBV7-2 and J usage is TRBJ1-2; D gene unclear. V lost 6 bases and J 0 bases, leaving 11 bases between the germline ends. The CDR3 runs to 14 residues. Germline CDR1 is SGHTA and CDR2 is FQGNSA. The CDR3 DNA is TGTGCCAGCAGGAAGGACTCACCTAACTATGGCTACACCTTC. It yields the protein CASRKDSPNYGYTF.

This chain connects TRBV9 to TRBJ2-3; D might be TRBD2 (5 bases). The V gene's germline CDR1 is SGDLS and CDR2 YYNGEE. CDR3 length: 20 amino acids. Deletions cut 3 bases from V and 0 bases from J, with 26 bases between. The CDR3 DNA is TGTGCCAGCAGCGACGGGCCCGGACTTCCTGGGATGGAAAGCACAGATACGCAGTATTTT. Translated: CASSDGPGLPGMESTDTQYF.

This chain connects TRBV18 to TRBJ1-5; 10 bases map to TRBD1. This CDR3 contains 16 residues. V was clipped by 3 bases and J by 7 bases; unmatched bases: 9. Germline V gene data show CDR1 as KGHSH and CDR2 as LQKENI. This chain's CDR3 is CASSPFRDRGGQPQHF. As DNA, the CDR3 is TGTGCCAGCTCACCTTTCCGGGACAGGGGTGGCCAGCCCCAGCATTTT.